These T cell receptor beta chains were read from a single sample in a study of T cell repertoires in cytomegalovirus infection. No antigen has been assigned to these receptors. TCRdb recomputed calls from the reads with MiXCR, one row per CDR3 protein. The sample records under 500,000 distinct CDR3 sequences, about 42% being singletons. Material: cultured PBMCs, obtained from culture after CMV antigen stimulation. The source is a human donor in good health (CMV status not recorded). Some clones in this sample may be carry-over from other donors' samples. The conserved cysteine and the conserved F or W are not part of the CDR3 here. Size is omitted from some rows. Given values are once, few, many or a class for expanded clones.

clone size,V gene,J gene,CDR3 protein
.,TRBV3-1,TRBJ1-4,ASSQESRWDDEKLF
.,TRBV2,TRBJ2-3,ASSEDRVDPETQY
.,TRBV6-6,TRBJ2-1,ASSRGSGGANEQF
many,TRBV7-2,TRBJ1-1,ASSTGTGRKAF
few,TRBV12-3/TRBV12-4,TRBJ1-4,ASSLGGWKDEKLF
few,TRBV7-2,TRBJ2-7,ASSYGTGGYYEQY
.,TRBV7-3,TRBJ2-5,ASSPADWKETQY
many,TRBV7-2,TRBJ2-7,ASSRTSGGPYEQY
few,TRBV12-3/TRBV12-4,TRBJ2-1,ASRYGNEQF
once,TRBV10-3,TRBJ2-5,AINDQREETQY
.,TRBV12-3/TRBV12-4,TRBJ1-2,ASSPTLPDRANYGYT
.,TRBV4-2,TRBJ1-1,ASSRPGTFTGTEAF
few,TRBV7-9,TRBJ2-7,AGEGGRETYEQY
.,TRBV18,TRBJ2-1,ASSPDLASAEQF
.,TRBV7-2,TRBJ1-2,ASSVKQGPNYGYT
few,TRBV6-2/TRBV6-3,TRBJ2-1,ASANIEQF
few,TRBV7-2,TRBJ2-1,ASSLLGVGTDILRQF
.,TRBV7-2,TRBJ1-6,ASSRDSYNSPLH
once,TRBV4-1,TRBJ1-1,ASSQVTGRTDRVTEAF
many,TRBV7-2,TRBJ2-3,ASSLRAGSRTAADTQY
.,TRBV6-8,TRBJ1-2,ASPAGSRGYT
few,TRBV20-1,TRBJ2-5,SATSGYQETQY
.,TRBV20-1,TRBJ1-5,SAQGQGESAQH
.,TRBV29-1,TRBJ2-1,SVGDSGGNNEQF
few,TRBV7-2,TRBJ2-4,ASRGGGENIQY
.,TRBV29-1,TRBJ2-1,SVDPGYNEQF
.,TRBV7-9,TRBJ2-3,ASSFSGLTDTQY
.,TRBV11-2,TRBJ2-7,ASSLKAGADEQY
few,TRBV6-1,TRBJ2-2,ASSIQGDTGELF
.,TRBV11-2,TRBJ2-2,ASSVGSGELF
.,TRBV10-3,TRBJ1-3,AISERGHSGNTIY
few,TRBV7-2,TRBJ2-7,ASSLKPGQESSYEQY
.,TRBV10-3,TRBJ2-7,AISETDSGYEQY
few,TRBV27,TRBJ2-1,ASSLNPSGNEQF
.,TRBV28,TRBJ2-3,ASSLNRLVLN
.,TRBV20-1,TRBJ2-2,SARSGTYTGELF
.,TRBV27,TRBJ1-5,ASSLPRPSGQPQH
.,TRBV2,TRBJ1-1,ASSEALSAF
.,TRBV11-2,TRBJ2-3,ASSVSPRTDTQY
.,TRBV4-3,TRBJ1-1,ASSQEFSSPKAF